The present TCR beta chain was sequenced within a study of blood T cell repertoires in COVID-19. Study-level information: T cells, B-cell-depleted T cells, or PBMCs supplied cDNA or gDNA.

Authors' analysis steps: Estimation of nucleated cell counts was performed using reference gene primer amplification. Repertoires were generated with immunoSEQ multiplex PCR, while TCRdb's copy carries only in-frame clones and drops some. V, J and clone size reflect that table, while D and trimming were determined from the DNA. This table holds under 300,000 clones, approximately 88% found once. Grouping used clinical history reported by participants in a survey and questionnaire. The germline V gene encodes CDR1 MGHRA and CDR2 YSYEKL. The V gene end was trimmed by 0 bases and the J gene end by 4 bases; junction bases not matched to a gene: 11. The CDR3 spans 17 residues.

This chain connects TRBV4-1 to TRBJ1-2; TRBD1 matches at 7 bases. This sequence originates from a middle-aged woman who had recovered from COVID-19. Sequencing used PBMCs or T cells enriched from blood (not recorded which). The CDR3 DNA reads TGCGCCAGCAGCCAAGATCTTATAGGGGGCCCTACCTATGGCTACACCTTC. Protein product: CASSQDLIGGPTYGYTF.